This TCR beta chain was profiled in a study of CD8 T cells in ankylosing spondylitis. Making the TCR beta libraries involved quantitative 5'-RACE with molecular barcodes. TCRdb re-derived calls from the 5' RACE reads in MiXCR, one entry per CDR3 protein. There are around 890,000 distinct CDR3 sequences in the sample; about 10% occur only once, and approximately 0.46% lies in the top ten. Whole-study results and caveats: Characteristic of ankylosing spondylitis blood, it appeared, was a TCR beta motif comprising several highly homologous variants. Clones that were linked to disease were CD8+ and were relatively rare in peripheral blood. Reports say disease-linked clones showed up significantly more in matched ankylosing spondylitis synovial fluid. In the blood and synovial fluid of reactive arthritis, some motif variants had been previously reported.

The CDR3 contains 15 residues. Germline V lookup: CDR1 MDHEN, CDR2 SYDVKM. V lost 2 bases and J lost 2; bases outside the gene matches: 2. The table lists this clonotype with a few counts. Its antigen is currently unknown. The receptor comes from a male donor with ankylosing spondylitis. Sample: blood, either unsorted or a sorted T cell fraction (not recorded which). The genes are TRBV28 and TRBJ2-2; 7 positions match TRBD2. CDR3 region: CASSLAGENTGELFF. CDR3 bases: TGTGCCAGCAGTTTAGCGGGGGAAAACACCGGGGAGCTGTTTTTT. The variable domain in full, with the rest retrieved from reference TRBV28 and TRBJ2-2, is DVKVTQSSRYLVKRTGEKVFLECVQDMDHENMFWYRQDPGLGLRLIYFSYDVKMKEKGDIPEGYSVSREKKERFSLILESASTNQTSMYLCASSLAGENTGELFFGEGSRLTVL.